Listed below are T cell receptor beta chains from one sample, sequenced in a study of blood T cell repertoires in COVID-19. Profiled with immunoSEQ multiplex PCR; TCRdb holds only in-frame clones, not every one. The repertoire holds a few hundred thousand clones, with around 80% as singletons. Sequenced: PBMCs or T cells enriched from blood (not recorded which). The source is a man aged 30-40 years with acute COVID-19. Both conserved end residues are part of each CDR3. The D gene is left open where the match is weak. Size is omitted from some rows. Given values are once, few, many or a class for expanded clones.

NA,TRBJ1-2,NA,TRBV28,CASRAGMVNYGYTF,TGTGCCAGCAGAGCGGGTATGGTTAACTATGGCTACACCTTC
NA,TRBJ1-1,NA,TRBV3-1/TRBV3-2,CASSRTRGRTEAFF,TGTGCCAGCAGCCGAACCAGGGGAAGGACTGAAGCTTTCTTT
NA,TRBJ1-5,NA,TRBV2,CASSDTGLGQPQHF,TGTGCCAGCAGTGACACAGGTTTAGGACAGCCCCAGCATTTT
NA,TRBJ1-2,NA,TRBV28,CASSLGGGGYTF,TGTGCCAGCAGTTTAGGCGGGGGTGGCTACACCTTC
NA,TRBJ2-1,NA,TRBV12-3/TRBV12-4,CASKGGEQFF,TGTGCCAGCAAAGGGGGTGAGCAGTTCTTC
NA,TRBJ2-3,TRBD2,TRBV9,CASTRTSSTDTQYF,TGTGCCAGCACCCGGACTAGCAGCACAGATACGCAGTATTTT
NA,TRBJ1-2,TRBD1,TRBV7-2,CASSLDRTGVNYGYTF,TGTGCCAGCAGCTTAGACAGGACAGGGGTTAACTATGGCTACACCTTC
NA,TRBJ1-5,NA,TRBV19,CASSNAQGGQPQHF,TGTGCCAGTAGTAACGCGCAGGGCGGTCAGCCCCAGCATTTT
NA,TRBJ1-2,TRBD1,TRBV2,CASTSGTGFGYTF,TGTGCCAGCACCTCAGGGACAGGGTTTGGCTACACCTTC
once,TRBJ2-4,NA,TRBV2,CASSDPGNVKNIQYF,TGTGCCAGCAGTGACCCAGGGAATGTAAAAAACATTCAGTACTTC
medium-sized,TRBJ1-5,NA,TRBV21-1,CARHGPQHF,TGTGCCAGGCACGGGCCCCAGCATTTT
few,TRBJ1-4,NA,TRBV2,CASSAYSGFNEKLFF,TGTGCCAGCAGTGCATATTCGGGGTTTAATGAAAAACTGTTTTTT
once,TRBJ2-6,TRBD1,TRBV5-1,CASSSGTAFSGANVLTF,TGTGCCAGCAGCTCCGGGACAGCTTTCTCTGGGGCCAACGTCCTGACTTTC
NA,TRBJ1-1,NA,TRBV6-4,CASYSEAFF,TGTGCCAGCTACAGTGAAGCTTTCTTT
NA,TRBJ2-3,NA,TRBV25-1,CASSESWLESDTQYF,TGTGCCAGCAGTGAATCTTGGCTCGAATCAGATACGCAGTATTTT
NA,TRBJ2-1,TRBD2,TRBV5-1,CASSLVASGYNEQFF,TGCGCCAGCAGCTTGGTGGCTAGCGGGTACAATGAGCAGTTCTTC
once,TRBJ1-5,NA,TRBV29-1,CSVQVEGGSAQHF,TGCAGCGTTCAAGTGGAGGGAGGATCAGCCCAGCATTTT
NA,TRBJ1-3,NA,TRBV11-2,CASSFRAGNTIYF,TGTGCCAGCAGCTTCAGGGCTGGAAACACCATATATTTT
few,TRBJ1-1,TRBD1,TRBV6-5,CASSTGGNTEAFF,TGTGCCAGCAGTACAGGGGGGAACACTGAAGCTTTCTTT
NA,TRBJ1-1,NA,TRBV5-8,CASSLAVGVNTEAFF,TGTGCCAGCAGCTTGGCTGTAGGGGTGAACACTGAAGCTTTCTTT
NA,TRBJ1-2,NA,TRBV11-2,CASSKQAGGYGYTF,TGTGCCAGCAGCAAACAGGCGGGGGGCTATGGCTACACCTTC
NA,TRBJ2-1,TRBD2,TRBV5-1,CASRGGSSYNEQFF,TGCGCCAGCCGCGGGGGAAGCTCCTACAATGAGCAGTTCTTC
NA,TRBJ1-6,NA,TRBV19,CASSNPWLFGPYNSPLHF,TGTGCCAGTAGCAATCCTTGGCTGTTTGGGCCCTATAATTCACCCCTCCACTTT